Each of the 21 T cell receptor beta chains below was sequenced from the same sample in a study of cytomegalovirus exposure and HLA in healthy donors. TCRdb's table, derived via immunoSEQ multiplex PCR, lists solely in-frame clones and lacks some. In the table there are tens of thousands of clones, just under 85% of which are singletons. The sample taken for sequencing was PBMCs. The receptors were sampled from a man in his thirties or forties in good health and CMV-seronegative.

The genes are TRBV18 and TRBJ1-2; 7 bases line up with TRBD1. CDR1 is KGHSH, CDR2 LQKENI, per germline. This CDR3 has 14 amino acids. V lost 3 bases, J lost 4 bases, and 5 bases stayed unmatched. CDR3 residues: CASSPGTDFYGYTF. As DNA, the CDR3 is TGTGCCAGCTCACCCGGGACAGACTTCTATGGCTACACCTTC.

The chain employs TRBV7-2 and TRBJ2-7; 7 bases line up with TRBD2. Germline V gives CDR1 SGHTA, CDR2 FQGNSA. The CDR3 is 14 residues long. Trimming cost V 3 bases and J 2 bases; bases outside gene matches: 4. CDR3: CASSFYGGTYEQYF. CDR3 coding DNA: TGTGCCAGCAGCTTTTACGGGGGGACCTACGAGCAGTACTTC.

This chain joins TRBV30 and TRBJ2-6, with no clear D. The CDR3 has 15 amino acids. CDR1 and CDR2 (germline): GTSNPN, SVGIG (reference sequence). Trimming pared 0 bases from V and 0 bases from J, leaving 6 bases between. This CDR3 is CAWSVHGSGANVLTF. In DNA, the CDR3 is TGTGCCTGGAGTGTACATGGCTCTGGGGCCAACGTCCTGACTTTC. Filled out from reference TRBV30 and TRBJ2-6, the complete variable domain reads SQTIHQWPATLVQPVGSPLSLECTVEGTSNPNLYWYRQAAGRGLQLLFYSVGIGQISSEVPQNLSASRPQDRQFILSSKKLLLSDSGFYLCAWSVHGSGANVLTFGAGSRLTVL.

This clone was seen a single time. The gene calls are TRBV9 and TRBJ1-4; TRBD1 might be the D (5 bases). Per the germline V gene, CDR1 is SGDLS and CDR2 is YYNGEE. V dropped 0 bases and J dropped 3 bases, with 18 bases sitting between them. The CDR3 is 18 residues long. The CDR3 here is CASSVAGLGFSANEKLFF. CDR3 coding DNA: TGTGCCAGCAGCGTAGCAGGGTTGGGGTTTAGTGCTAATGAAAAACTGTTTTTT. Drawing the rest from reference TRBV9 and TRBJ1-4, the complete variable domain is DSGVTQTPKHLITATGQRVTLRCSPRSGDLSVYWYQQSLDQGLQFLIQYYNGEERAKGNILERFSAQQFPDLHSELNLSSLELGDSALYFCASSVAGLGFSANEKLFFGSGTQLSVL.

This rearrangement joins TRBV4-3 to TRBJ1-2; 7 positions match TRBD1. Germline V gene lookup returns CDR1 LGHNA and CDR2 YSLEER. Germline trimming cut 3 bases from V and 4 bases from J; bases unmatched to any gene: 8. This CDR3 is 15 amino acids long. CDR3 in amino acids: CASSQHRDRTYGYTF. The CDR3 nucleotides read TGCGCCAGCAGCCAGCACCGGGACAGAACCTATGGCTACACCTTC.

The CDR3 loop reads CASGTSGYRV. The CDR3 DNA reads as TGTGCCAGCGGGACTAGCGGATACAGGGTC. The rearrangement uses TRBV2 and TRBJ2-7; 11 nucleotides align to TRBD2. Germline V lookup: CDR1 SNHLY, CDR2 FYNNEI. The CDR3 is made up of 10 amino acids.

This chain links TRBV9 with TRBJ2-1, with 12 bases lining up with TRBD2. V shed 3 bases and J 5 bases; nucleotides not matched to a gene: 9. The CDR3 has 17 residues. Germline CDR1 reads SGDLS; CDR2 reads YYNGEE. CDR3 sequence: CASSAPRASGGDNEQFF. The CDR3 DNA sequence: TGTGCCAGCAGCGCCCCCCGGGCTAGCGGGGGGGACAATGAGCAGTTCTTC.

DNA for the CDR3: TGTGCCATCAGTGAGTCTAACGGACTTGGACTCGAGCAGTACTTC. Its protein product is CAISESNGLGLEQYF. The genes are TRBV10-3 and TRBJ2-7, with D possibly being TRBD2 (5 bases). CDR1 and CDR2 from the germline V gene are ENHRY and SYGVKD. Trimming stripped 0 bases from V and 6 bases from J, with 15 bases between. CDR3 length: 15 amino acids.

For the CDR3, the DNA is TGTGCCACCGCGTCTGCTTCCCTTGGCTACACCTTC. As protein: CATASASLGYTF. The V and J genes are TRBV25-1 and TRBJ1-2, with D unclear. Germline V gene lookup returns CDR1 MGHDK and CDR2 SYGVNS. With 10 bases removed from V and 7 bases from J, the gap between germline ends came to 16 bases. The CDR3 spans 12 residues.

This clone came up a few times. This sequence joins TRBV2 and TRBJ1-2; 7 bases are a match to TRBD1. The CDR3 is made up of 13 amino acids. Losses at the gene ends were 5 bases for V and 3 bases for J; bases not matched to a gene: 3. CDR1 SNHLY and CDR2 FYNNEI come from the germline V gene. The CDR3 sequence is CASSRGQDYGYTF. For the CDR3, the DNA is TGTGCCAGCAGTAGAGGACAGGACTATGGCTACACCTTC.

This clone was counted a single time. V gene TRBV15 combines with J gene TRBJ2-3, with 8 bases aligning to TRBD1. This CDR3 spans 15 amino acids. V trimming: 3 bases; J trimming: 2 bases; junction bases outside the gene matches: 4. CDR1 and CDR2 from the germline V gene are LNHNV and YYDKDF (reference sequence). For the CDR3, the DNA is TGTGCCACCAGCAGGGGGACAGGCACCACAGATACGCAGTATTTT. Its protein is CATSRGTGTTDTQYF. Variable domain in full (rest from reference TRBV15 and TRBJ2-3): DAMVIQNPRYQVTQFGKPVTLSCSQTLNHNVMYWYQQKSSQAPKLLFHYYDKDFNNEADTPDNFQSRRPNTSFCFLDIRSPGLGDTAMYLCATSRGTGTTDTQYFGPGTRLTVL.

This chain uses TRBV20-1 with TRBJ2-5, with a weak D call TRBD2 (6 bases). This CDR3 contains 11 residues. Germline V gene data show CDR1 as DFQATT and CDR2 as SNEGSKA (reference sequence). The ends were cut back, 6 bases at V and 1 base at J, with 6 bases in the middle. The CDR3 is CSAGGQETQYF. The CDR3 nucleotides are TGCAGTGCCGGGGGCCAAGAGACCCAGTACTTC.

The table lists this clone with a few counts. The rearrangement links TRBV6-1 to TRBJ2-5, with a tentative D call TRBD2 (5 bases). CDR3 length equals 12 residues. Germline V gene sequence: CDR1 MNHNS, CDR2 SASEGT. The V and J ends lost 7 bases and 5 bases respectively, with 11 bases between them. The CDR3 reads CASNVEGETQYF. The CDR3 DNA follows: TGTGCCAGCAACGTCGAGGGTGAGACCCAGTACTTC.

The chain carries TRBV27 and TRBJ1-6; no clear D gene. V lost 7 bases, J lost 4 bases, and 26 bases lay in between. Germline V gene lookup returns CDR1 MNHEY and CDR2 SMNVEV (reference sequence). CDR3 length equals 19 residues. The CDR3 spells CASTALGGARPVYNSPLHF. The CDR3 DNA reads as TGTGCCAGCACCGCCCTAGGTGGAGCTAGGCCCGTATATAATTCACCCCTCCACTTT.

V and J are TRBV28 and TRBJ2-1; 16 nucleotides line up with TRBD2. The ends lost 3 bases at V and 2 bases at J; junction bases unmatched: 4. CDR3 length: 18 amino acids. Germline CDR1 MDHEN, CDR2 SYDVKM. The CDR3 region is CASSFVGLAGGPYNEQFF. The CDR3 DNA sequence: TGTGCCAGCAGTTTCGTGGGACTAGCGGGGGGGCCCTACAATGAGCAGTTCTTC.

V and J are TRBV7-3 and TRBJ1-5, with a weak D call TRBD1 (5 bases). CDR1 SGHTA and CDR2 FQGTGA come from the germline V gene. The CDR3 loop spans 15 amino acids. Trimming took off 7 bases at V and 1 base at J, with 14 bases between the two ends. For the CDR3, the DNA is TGTGCCAGCACCCCCGGGGGGGGGAGCAATCAGCCCCAGCATTTT. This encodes CASTPGGGSNQPQHF. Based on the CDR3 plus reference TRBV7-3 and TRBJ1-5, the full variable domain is GAGVSQTPSNKVTEKGKYVELRCDPISGHTALYWYRQSLGQGPEFLIYFQGTGAADDSGLPNDRFFAVRPEGSVSTLKIQRTERGDSAVYLCASTPGGGSNQPQHFGDGTRLSIL.

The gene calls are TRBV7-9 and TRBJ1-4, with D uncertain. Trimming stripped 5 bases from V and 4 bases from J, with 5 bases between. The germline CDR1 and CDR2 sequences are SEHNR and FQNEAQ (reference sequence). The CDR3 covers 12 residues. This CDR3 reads CASSNNNEKLFF. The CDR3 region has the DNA TGTGCCAGCAGCAACAATAATGAAAAACTGTTTTTT.

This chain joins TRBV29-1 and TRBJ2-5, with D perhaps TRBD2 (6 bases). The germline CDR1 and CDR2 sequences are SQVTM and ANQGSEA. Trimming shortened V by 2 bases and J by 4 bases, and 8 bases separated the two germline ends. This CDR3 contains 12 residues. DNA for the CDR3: TGCAGCGTTGAACGGGGGACAGAGACCCAGTACTTC. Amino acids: CSVERGTETQYF.

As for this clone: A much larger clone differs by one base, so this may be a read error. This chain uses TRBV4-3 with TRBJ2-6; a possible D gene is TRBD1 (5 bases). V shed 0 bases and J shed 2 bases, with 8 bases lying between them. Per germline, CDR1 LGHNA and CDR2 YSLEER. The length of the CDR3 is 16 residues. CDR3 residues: CASSQEAGTGANVLTF. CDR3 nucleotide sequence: TGCGCCAGCAGCCAAGAGGCAGGGACTGGGGCCAACGTCCTGACTTTC.

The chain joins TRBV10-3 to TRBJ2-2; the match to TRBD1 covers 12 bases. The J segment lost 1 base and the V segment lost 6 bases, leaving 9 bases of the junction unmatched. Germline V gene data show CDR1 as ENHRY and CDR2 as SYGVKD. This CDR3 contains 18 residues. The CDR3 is CAIRIRDRGRLNTGELFF. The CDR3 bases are TGTGCCATCAGGATCCGGGACAGGGGGCGTTTGAACACCGGGGAGCTGTTTTTT.

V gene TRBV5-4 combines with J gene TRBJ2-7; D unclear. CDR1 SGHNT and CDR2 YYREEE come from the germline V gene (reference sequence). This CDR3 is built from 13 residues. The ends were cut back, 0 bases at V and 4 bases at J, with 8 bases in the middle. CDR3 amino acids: CASSLDRLYEQYV. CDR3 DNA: TGTGCCAGCAGCTTGGACAGATTATACGAGCAGTACGTC.